Listed below are T cell receptor beta chains from one sample, sequenced in a study of cytotoxic CD8 clonotypes in ibrutinib-treated CLL. Data came from immunoSEQ multiplex PCR; TCRdb stores just in-frame clones and leaves some out. The sample comprises under 150,000 clones, around 84% of which are singletons, and around 3% rests with the top ten. The starting material was PBMCs, obtained after 24 months of ibrutinib treatment. The receptor set was obtained from a human donor with chronic lymphocytic leukemia. CDR3s include the opening cysteine and the closing phenylalanine or tryptophan. D genes are given only for firm matches. Expanded clones get a size class; other rows say once, few or many, or leave the size out.

TRBJ2-2	-	-	TRBV6-6	TGTGCCAGCAGCGTACCGAACACCGGGGAGCTGTTTTTT	CASSVPNTGELFF
TRBJ2-5	-	-	TRBV21-1	TGTGCCAGCAGGGAGACCCAGTACTTC	CASRETQYF
TRBJ2-2	-	-	TRBV30	TGTGCCTGGAGTATACTTATCTCCGGGGAGCTGTTTTTT	CAWSILISGELFF
TRBJ1-1	many	-	TRBV11-2	TGTGCCAGCAGCCCATCAGCGGCAGGGAACACTGAAGCTTTCTTT	CASSPSAAGNTEAFF
TRBJ2-1	-	-	TRBV6-4	TGTGCCAGCAGTGACGGGTTAAATGAGCAGTTCTTC	CASSDGLNEQFF
TRBJ2-3	-	TRBD2	TRBV7-2	TGTGCCAGCAGCACCGTCGGGGGGTACACAGATACGCAGTATTTT	CASSTVGGYTDTQYF
TRBJ2-7	-	TRBD1	TRBV18	TGTGCCACCTCGTCGGGACAGGGGGATGAGCAGTACTTC	CATSSGQGDEQYF
TRBJ2-5	-	TRBD1	TRBV9	TGTGCCAGCAGCGTAGGGGGACAGTACCAAGAGACCCAGTACTTC	CASSVGGQYQETQYF
TRBJ2-4	-	-	TRBV10-3	TGTGCCATCATCTACTGGCGGGGATGTCTAGCCAAAAACATTCAGTACTTC	CAIIYWRGCLAKNIQYF
TRBJ2-1	-	-	TRBV13	TGTGCCAGCAGCTTAGACTGGAGCTCCTACAATGAGCAGTTCTTC	CASSLDWSSYNEQFF
TRBJ1-5	-	-	TRBV6-6	TGTGCCAGCAGTCCCCCAATGACCTATAGCAATCAGCCCCAGCATTTT	CASSPPMTYSNQPQHF
TRBJ2-3	-	TRBD1	TRBV11-3	TGTGCCAGCAGCGCCCGACAGGGTTCTACAGATACGCAGTATTTT	CASSARQGSTDTQYF
TRBJ2-3	-	TRBD2	TRBV6-1	TGTGCCAGCAGTGGCAGCGGGGGCACAGATACGCAGTATTTT	CASSGSGGTDTQYF
TRBJ1-2	-	-	TRBV7-2	TGTGCCAGCAGCTTAGCGGGAGGGCCGGGGAAGGACTATGGCTACACCTTC	CASSLAGGPGKDYGYTF
TRBJ1-4	-	-	TRBV19	TGTGCCAGTAGTATATCCGGCCAAAATGGCGAAAAACTGTTTTTT	CASSISGQNGEKLFF
TRBJ1-6	-	-	TRBV19	TGTGCCAGTAGCCCTACCCGGCCGGAAGTTAATTCACCCCTCCACTTT	CASSPTRPEVNSPLHF
TRBJ2-7	-	TRBD1	TRBV7-2	TGTGCCAGCAGCCCTGGGACAGGGGGTGAGAGCGAGCAGTACTTC	CASSPGTGGESEQYF
TRBJ1-2	-	TRBD1	TRBV19	TGTGCCAGTAGTTTTTTTTCGCTACGGGATGACAGGGGGCTGGCGGGGGGCTACACCTTC	CASSFFSLRDDRGLAGGYTF
TRBJ2-7	-	TRBD2	TRBV5-6	TGTGCCAGCAGCTGGCGGGGGGCCGCCTACGAGCAGTACTTC	CASSWRGAAYEQYF
TRBJ2-2	-	-	TRBV19	TGTGCCAGTAGAAGGGGGGGACAACGGGCCGGGGAGCTGTTTTTT	CASRRGGQRAGELFF
TRBJ1-1	-	TRBD1	TRBV19	TGTGCCAGTAGTATAGAGAGAAGGGGGACAGGGATGAACACTGAAGCTTTCTTT	CASSIERRGTGMNTEAFF
TRBJ1-4	-	TRBD1	TRBV4-1	TGCGCCAGCAGCCAAGGTGGGACAGCCTCCTCTAATGAAAAACTGTTTTTT	CASSQGGTASSNEKLFF
TRBJ2-7	few	TRBD1	TRBV11-2	TGTGCCAGCAGCTTGTCCACAGGGGGTTACGAGCAGTACTTC	CASSLSTGGYEQYF
TRBJ2-3	-	TRBD2	TRBV11-2	TGTGCCAGCAGCCTTCCCGGGGGGGTGAGGACAGATACGCAGTATTTT	CASSLPGGVRTDTQYF
TRBJ1-2	-	TRBD1	TRBV28	TGTGCCAGCAGTTCTCGGACAGGGGGCTTTTATGGCTACACCTTC	CASSSRTGGFYGYTF
TRBJ1-1	-	-	TRBV4-3	TGCGCCAGCAGCCAAGACTTATACACTGAAGCTTTCTTT	CASSQDLYTEAFF
TRBJ2-7	-	TRBD1	TRBV7-2	TGTGCCAGCAGCTTACCGGGACAGGGGAGATCCTACGAGCAGTACTTC	CASSLPGQGRSYEQYF
TRBJ1-5	once	-	TRBV27	TGTGCCAGCAGTTTAGGGTATAGCAATCAGCCCCAGCATTTT	CASSLGYSNQPQHF
TRBJ2-5	-	-	TRBV19	TGTGCCAGTGCGGGGCCTCAAGAGACCCAGTACTTC	CASAGPQETQYF
TRBJ2-1	-	-	TRBV23-1	TGCGCCAGCAGTCAATTGGGGAGGCGGGACAATGAGCAGTTCTTC	CASSQLGRRDNEQFF
TRBJ2-1	-	-	TRBV10-1	TGCGCCAGCAGTTCAGGGGCAATAAACAATGAGCAGTTCTTC	CASSSGAINNEQFF
TRBJ1-2	-	-	TRBV28	TGTGCCAGCAGTAAGAGAGGCTATGGCTACACCTTC	CASSKRGYGYTF
TRBJ1-3	-	-	TRBV19	TGTGCCAGCTCGGTCGGGGCTGGAAACACCATATATTTT	CASSVGAGNTIYF
TRBJ1-4	-	TRBD1	TRBV5-6	TGTGCCAGCAGTACCGGGACAGGCCGGAGTGAAAAACTGTTTTTT	CASSTGTGRSEKLFF
TRBJ2-5	-	-	TRBV5-6	TGTGCCAGCAGCTTGACCGGGTGGGAGACCCAGTACTTC	CASSLTGWETQYF
TRBJ2-7	-	-	TRBV5-1	TGCGCCAGCAGCTTGGGGGTACTCGGGGAGCAGTACTTC	CASSLGVLGEQYF
TRBJ2-6	-	-	TRBV9	TGTGCCAGCAGCCCTCGAGACGGAGACTCTGGGGCCAACGTCCTGACTTTC	CASSPRDGDSGANVLTF
TRBJ1-5	-	-	TRBV6-5	TGTGCCAGCAGTTACGGGCTTGGCAATCAGCCCCAGCATTTT	CASSYGLGNQPQHF
TRBJ1-2	-	-	TRBV14	TGTGCCAGCAGCGACCAGGGGCCCCTGAGCTACACCTTC	CASSDQGPLSYTF
TRBJ1-5	-	-	TRBV19	TGTGCCAGTAGTATCCGGGACCTCGTTTTTCAGCCCCAGCATTTT	CASSIRDLVFQPQHF
TRBJ2-7	-	-	TRBV28	TGTGCCAGCAGCTCCTCCGGCTTGTCTGGAAGCTCCTACGAGCAGTACTTC	CASSSSGLSGSSYEQYF
TRBJ1-5	-	-	TRBV6-5	TGTGCCAGCAGTGAGGCAGGAGATCAGCCCCAGCATTTT	CASSEAGDQPQHF
TRBJ2-3	-	-	TRBV9	TGTGCCAGCAGCGTAGGTGGGACCCCTGCGGGCACAGATACGCAGTATTTT	CASSVGGTPAGTDTQYF
TRBJ1-6	-	-	TRBV7-2	TGTGCCAGCAGCTTAGGGGGTTATAATTCACCCCTCCACTTT	CASSLGGYNSPLHF
TRBJ2-7	-	-	TRBV10-1	TGCGCCAGCAGTGAGACCTTCGGCTACGAGCAGTACTTC	CASSETFGYEQYF
TRBJ1-2	-	-	TRBV11-2	TGTGCCAGCAGCTTAGATTCCCCACAGGCTACTGGTGGCTACACCTTC	CASSLDSPQATGGYTF
TRBJ1-5	few	TRBD1	TRBV5-1	TGCGCCAGCAGCGCTCAGGGGGCGCGGGGTCAGCCCCAGCATTTT	CASSAQGARGQPQHF
TRBJ2-7	-	-	TRBV7-9	TGTGCCAGCAGCTTCGGGACTCCCCCCGAGCAGTACTTC	CASSFGTPPEQYF